This T cell receptor (beta chain) was recorded in a study of CD8 T cells in ankylosing spondylitis. As regards this clonotype: Its antigen is still unknown.

Germline V gene data show CDR1 as DFQATT and CDR2 as SNEGSKA (reference sequence). The CDR3 is made up of 16 amino acids. The ends lost 5 bases at V and 3 bases at J; junction bases unmatched: 8. TCRdb independently ran MiXCR on the 5' RACE reads; one entry per CDR3 protein. This table holds roughly 440,000 distinct CDR3 sequences, 15% to 20% found once. Study results and limitations: Disease-linked clones were reportedly significantly enriched in matched ankylosing spondylitis synovial fluid. There was a TCR beta motif, made of several highly homologous variants, that appeared characteristic of ankylosing spondylitis blood.

Sequencing used blood, either unsorted or a sorted T cell fraction (not recorded which). This sequence joins TRBV20-1 and TRBJ2-3; 13 bases are shared with TRBD2. This receptor was taken from a male donor with ankylosing spondylitis. CDR3 protein: CSAPPRTSGSTDTQYF. The CDR3 coding sequence is TGCAGTGCTCCTCCGCGGACTAGCGGGAGTACAGATACGCAGTATTTT.